In its sample, the clone carrying this TCR beta chain was seen many times. Trimming cost V 6 bases and J 0 bases; bases outside gene matches: 5. The CDR3 totals 15 residues. CDR1 SGHRS and CDR2 YFSETQ come from the germline V gene. In building TCR beta libraries, iRepertoire HTBI primers were used together with Arm-PCR of CDR3 regions. Each CDR3 protein is one row after TCRdb ran MiXCR on the multiplex PCR reads. Among a few hundred thousand distinct CDR3 sequences listed, around 13% were seen once. Documented time point: newly diagnosed GD, antithyroid drugs for less than 3 months. PBMCs provided the RNA from which the TCR library was made. This entry comes from a study of regulatory T cells in long-lasting Graves disease. The same data also contributed to another study, on T cells in Graves' hyperthyroidism and ophthalmopathy.

This chain links TRBV5-1 with TRBJ2-1, with 8 bases aligning to TRBD1. This clonotype was sampled from a woman aged 50 to 65 with Graves disease. The sample in question was peripheral blood mononuclear cells (PBMCs), obtained at new diagnosis, from a patient treated with antithyroid drugs. The CDR3 region has the DNA TGCGCCAGCACCTACGGACAGGGCTCCTACAATGAGCAGTTCTTC. It translates to CASTYGQGSYNEQFF.